The rows below give T cell receptor beta chains drawn from one sample of a study of blood T cell repertoires in COVID-19. The table came from immunoSEQ multiplex PCR; TCRdb's copy has only in-frame clones and leaves some out. The sample records approximately 97,000 clones, roughly 80% being singletons. Sequenced sample: peripheral blood. The receptors were gathered from a human donor in a cohort sampled during active COVID-19. Both conserved end residues are part of each CDR3. The D gene is left open where the match is weak. Clone size is not always given. Where it is, it says once, few, many or a class for expanded clones.

D	V	size	J	CDR3	DNA
TRBD1	TRBV28	.	TRBJ1-2	CASSPGDRANYGYTF	TGTGCCAGCAGTCCCGGGGACAGGGCCAACTATGGCTACACCTTC
.	TRBV29-1	.	TRBJ1-1	CSVAMAGLFMNTEAFF	TGCAGCGTTGCGATGGCAGGTCTATTCATGAACACTGAAGCTTTCTTT
TRBD1	TRBV12-5	.	TRBJ1-2	CASGLATGEGYTF	TGTGCTAGTGGTTTGGCGACAGGGGAAGGCTACACCTTC
TRBD1	TRBV15	.	TRBJ2-3	CATSSRQGADTQYF	TGTGCCACCAGCTCGCGACAGGGTGCGGATACGCAGTATTTT
TRBD1	TRBV24-1	.	TRBJ2-2	CATSRTGSTGELFF	TGTGCCACCAGTAGGACAGGGTCCACCGGGGAGCTGTTTTTT
.	TRBV2	.	TRBJ1-1	CASSVQGGEAFF	TGTGCCAGCAGTGTACAAGGAGGTGAAGCTTTCTTT
.	TRBV18	few	TRBJ2-2	CASSPDNSNTGELFF	TGTGCCAGCTCACCGGACAATTCGAACACCGGGGAGCTGTTTTTT
.	TRBV5-1	.	TRBJ2-3	CASSSNTDTQYF	TGCGCCAGCAGCTCAAACACAGATACGCAGTATTTT
TRBD1	TRBV6-6	.	TRBJ2-1	CASSRTGHRNNEQFF	TGTGCCAGCAGCCGGACAGGGCACAGGAACAATGAGCAGTTCTTC
.	TRBV6-5	.	TRBJ2-5	CASREAVFGETQYF	TGTGCCAGCAGAGAGGCCGTTTTTGGGGAGACCCAGTACTTC
.	TRBV25-1	.	TRBJ1-1	CASSESIGGGGNTEAFF	TGTGCCAGCAGTGAATCTATCGGGGGAGGGGGAAACACTGAAGCTTTCTTT
TRBD2	TRBV5-1	.	TRBJ2-1	CASSLVFGGDYNEQFF	TGCGCCAGCAGCTTGGTATTTGGGGGGGACTACAATGAGCAGTTCTTC
.	TRBV2	few	TRBJ2-5	CASSPQQETQYF	TGTGCCAGCAGCCCCCAGCAAGAGACCCAGTACTTC
.	TRBV19	.	TRBJ1-1	CASRMANTEAFF	TGTGCCAGTCGCATGGCGAACACTGAAGCTTTCTTT
TRBD2	TRBV11-2	.	TRBJ2-1	CASSSFKLGGKDDEQFF	TGTGCCAGCAGCTCATTCAAGCTCGGGGGGAAAGACGATGAGCAGTTCTTC
.	TRBV6-5	.	TRBJ2-5	CASSYTLFGEETQYF	.
TRBD1	TRBV3-1/TRBV3-2	.	TRBJ2-4	CASSHRTGGAAKNIQYF	TGTGCCAGCAGCCACCGGACAGGGGGAGCGGCCAAAAACATTCAGTACTTC
.	TRBV9	.	TRBJ2-3	CASSRRVGVHSSTDTQYF	TGTGCCAGCAGTCGGAGGGTCGGTGTCCACTCTAGCACAGATACGCAGTATTTT
.	TRBV7-9	.	TRBJ1-4	CASSLELEKLFF	TGTGCCAGCAGCTTAGAATTAGAAAAACTGTTTTTT
.	TRBV4-3	.	TRBJ1-4	CASSQGPKGATNEKLFF	TGCGCCAGCAGCCAAGGACCCAAGGGAGCAACTAATGAAAAACTGTTTTTT
.	TRBV5-1	.	TRBJ2-7	CASSLSPGFYNEQYF	TGCGCCAGCAGCTTGTCGCCAGGGTTTTATAACGAGCAGTACTTC
TRBD2	TRBV4-1	.	TRBJ2-2	CASSQVGRGGYGGELFF	TGCGCCAGCAGCCAAGTCGGGCGGGGGGGCTATGGCGGGGAGCTGTTTTTT
TRBD2	TRBV11-1	.	TRBJ2-1	CASSSGLAGGQGEQFF	TGTGCCAGCAGCTCCGGACTAGCGGGGGGGCAGGGGGAGCAGTTCTTC
TRBD2	TRBV5-4	.	TRBJ2-1	CASSFRVSGGASYNEQFF	TGTGCCAGCAGCTTTAGAGTAAGCGGGGGGGCATCCTACAATGAGCAGTTCTTC
TRBD2	TRBV7-8	.	TRBJ2-5	CASSQRGGQETQYF	TGTGCCAGCAGCCAGCGGGGGGGCCAAGAGACCCAGTACTTC
TRBD1	TRBV7-9	once	TRBJ2-7	CASSLGPGQGSCEQYF	TGTGCCAGCAGCTTAGGGCCGGGACAGGGTAGTTGCGAGCAGTACTTC
TRBD2	TRBV27	.	TRBJ2-7	CASSFSGGRGYEQYF	TGTGCCAGCAGTTTCAGCGGGGGGAGGGGGTACGAGCAGTACTTC
.	TRBV18	.	TRBJ1-2	CASSPPNRSNGYTF	TGTGCCAGCTCACCACCGAACAGGTCGAATGGCTACACCTTC
TRBD1	TRBV5-1	.	TRBJ2-6	CASSFNSGTGAGANVLTF	TGCGCCAGCAGCTTCAATTCTGGGACAGGGGCAGGGGCCAACGTCCTGACTTTC
TRBD2	TRBV20-1	.	TRBJ2-5	CSASTAGEETQYF	TGCAGTGCTAGTACAGCGGGGGAGGAGACCCAGTACTTC
.	TRBV5-1	.	TRBJ1-2	CASSRAGVGYTF	TGCGCCAGTTCTCGGGCGGGGGTTGGCTACACCTTC
.	TRBV11-3	.	TRBJ2-3	CASRGGVSTDTQYF	TGTGCCAGCAGGGGAGGCGTGAGCACAGATACGCAGTATTTT
.	TRBV15	few	TRBJ1-1	CATSRVGNTEAFF	TGTGCCACCAGCAGAGTCGGGAACACTGAAGCTTTCTTT
.	TRBV6-5	.	TRBJ1-1	CASSRGQSTEAFF	TGTGCCAGCTCTCGCGGCCAGAGCACTGAAGCTTTCTTT
.	TRBV6-1	.	TRBJ2-3	CASSEIVMNSFNPDTQYF	TGTGCCAGCAGTGAAATCGTAATGAACAGTTTCAATCCAGATACGCAGTATTTT
.	TRBV6-2/TRBV6-3	.	TRBJ1-5	CASSPRDQPQHF	TGTGCCAGCAGCCCCAGGGATCAGCCCCAGCATTTT
.	TRBV20-1	.	TRBJ1-1	CSASGGGGAEAFF	TGCAGTGCTAGTGGAGGGGGGGGCGCTGAAGCTTTCTTT
TRBD1	TRBV6-5	.	TRBJ1-2	CASSAPGQSFYGYTF	TGTGCCAGCAGCGCCCCGGGACAGAGTTTCTATGGCTACACCTTC
TRBD1	TRBV28	.	TRBJ1-2	CASTLTGRSYGYTF	TGTGCCAGCACCCTGACAGGGAGGAGCTATGGCTACACCTTC
.	TRBV19	once	TRBJ1-2	CASIGEGYGYTF	TGTGCCAGTATCGGGGAGGGATATGGCTACACCTTC
.	TRBV5-1	.	TRBJ1-2	CASSFSDSAYGYTF	TGCGCCAGCAGCTTTTCGGACAGTGCCTATGGCTACACCTTC